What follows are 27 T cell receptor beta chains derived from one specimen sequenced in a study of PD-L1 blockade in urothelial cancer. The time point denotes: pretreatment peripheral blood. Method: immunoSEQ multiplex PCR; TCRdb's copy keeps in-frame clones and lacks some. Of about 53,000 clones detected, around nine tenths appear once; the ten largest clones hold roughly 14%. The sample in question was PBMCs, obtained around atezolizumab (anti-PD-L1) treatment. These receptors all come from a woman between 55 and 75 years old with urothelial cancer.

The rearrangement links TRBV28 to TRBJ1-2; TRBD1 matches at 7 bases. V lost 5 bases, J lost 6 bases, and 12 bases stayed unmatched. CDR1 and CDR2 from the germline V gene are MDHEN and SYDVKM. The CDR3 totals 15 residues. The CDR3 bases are TGTGCCAGCAGTCCCGATAAACAGGGGCGGAATGGCTACACCTTC. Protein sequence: CASSPDKQGRNGYTF.

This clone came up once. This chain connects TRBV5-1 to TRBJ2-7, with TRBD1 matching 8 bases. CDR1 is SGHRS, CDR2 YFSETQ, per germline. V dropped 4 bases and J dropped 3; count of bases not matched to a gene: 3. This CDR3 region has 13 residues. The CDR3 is CASSNRGDYEQYF. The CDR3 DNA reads TGCGCCAGCAGCAACAGGGGGGACTACGAGCAGTACTTC. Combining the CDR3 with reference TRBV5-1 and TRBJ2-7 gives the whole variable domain KAGVTQTPRYLIKTRGQQVTLSCSPISGHRSVSWYQQTPGQGLQFLFEYFSETQRNKGNFPGRFSGRQFSNSRSEMNVSTLELGDSALYLCASSNRGDYEQYFGPGTRLTVT.

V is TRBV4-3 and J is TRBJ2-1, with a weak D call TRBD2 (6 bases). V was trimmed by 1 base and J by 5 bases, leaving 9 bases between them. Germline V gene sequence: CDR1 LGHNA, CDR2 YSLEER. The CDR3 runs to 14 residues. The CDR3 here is CASSQGLGHNEQFF. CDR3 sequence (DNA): TGCGCCAGCAGCCAAGGACTAGGACACAATGAGCAGTTCTTC.

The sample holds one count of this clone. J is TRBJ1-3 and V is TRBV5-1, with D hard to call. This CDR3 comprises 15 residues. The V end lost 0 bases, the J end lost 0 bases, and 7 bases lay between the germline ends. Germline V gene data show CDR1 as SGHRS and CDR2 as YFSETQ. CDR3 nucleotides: TGCGCCAGCAGCTTGGGGCAGGCCTCTGGAAACACCATATATTTT. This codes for CASSLGQASGNTIYF.

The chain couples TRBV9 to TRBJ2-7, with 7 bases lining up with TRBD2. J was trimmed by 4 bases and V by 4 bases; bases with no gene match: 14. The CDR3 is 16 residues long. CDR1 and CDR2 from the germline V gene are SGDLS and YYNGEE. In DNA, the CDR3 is TGTGCCAGCAGCCCCCATGAGAGCGGGGACTTTTACGAGCAGTACTTC. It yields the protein CASSPHESGDFYEQYF.

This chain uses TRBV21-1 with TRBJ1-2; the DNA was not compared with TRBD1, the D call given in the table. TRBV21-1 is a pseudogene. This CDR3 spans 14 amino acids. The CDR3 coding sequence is TGTGCCAGCAGAGGACAGGGGGTGAACTATGGCTACACCTTC. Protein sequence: CASRGQGVNYGYTF.

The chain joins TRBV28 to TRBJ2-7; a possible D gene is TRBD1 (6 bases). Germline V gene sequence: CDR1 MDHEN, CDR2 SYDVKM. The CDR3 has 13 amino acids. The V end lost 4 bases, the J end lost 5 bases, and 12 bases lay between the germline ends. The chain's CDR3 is CASSSGTPHEQYF. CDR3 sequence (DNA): TGTGCCAGCAGTTCCGGGACACCCCACGAGCAGTACTTC. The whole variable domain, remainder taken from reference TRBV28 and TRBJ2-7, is DVKVTQSSRYLVKRTGEKVFLECVQDMDHENMFWYRQDPGLGLRLIYFSYDVKMKEKGDIPEGYSVSREKKERFSLILESASTNQTSMYLCASSSGTPHEQYFGPGTRLTVT.

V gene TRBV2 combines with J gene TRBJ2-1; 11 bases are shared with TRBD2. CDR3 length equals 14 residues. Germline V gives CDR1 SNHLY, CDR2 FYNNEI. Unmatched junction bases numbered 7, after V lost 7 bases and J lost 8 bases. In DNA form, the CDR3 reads TGTGCCAGCACGAATAGCGGGGGGGCCGATGAGCAGTTCTTC. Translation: CASTNSGGADEQFF.

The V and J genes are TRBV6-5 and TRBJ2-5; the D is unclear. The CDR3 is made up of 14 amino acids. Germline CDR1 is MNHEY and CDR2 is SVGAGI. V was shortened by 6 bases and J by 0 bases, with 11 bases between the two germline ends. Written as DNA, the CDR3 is TGTGCCAGCAGCGATCGACATAACCAAGAGACCCAGTACTTC. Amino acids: CASSDRHNQETQYF.

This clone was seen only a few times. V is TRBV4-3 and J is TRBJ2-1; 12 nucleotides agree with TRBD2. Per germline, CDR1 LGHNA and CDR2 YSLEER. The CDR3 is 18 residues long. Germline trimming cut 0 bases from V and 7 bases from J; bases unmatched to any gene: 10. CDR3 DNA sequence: TGCGCCAGCAGCCAAGATTGGGGATGGACTAGCGGGAAGAATGAGCAGTTCTTC. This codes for CASSQDWGWTSGKNEQFF.

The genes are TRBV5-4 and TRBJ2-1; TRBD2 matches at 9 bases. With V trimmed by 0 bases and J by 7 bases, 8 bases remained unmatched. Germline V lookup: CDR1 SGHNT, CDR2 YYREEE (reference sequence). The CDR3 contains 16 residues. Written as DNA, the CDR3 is TGTGCCAGCAGCTTGGCCGGGGCGGGAGGGATTAATGAGCAGTTCTTC. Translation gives CASSLAGAGGINEQFF.

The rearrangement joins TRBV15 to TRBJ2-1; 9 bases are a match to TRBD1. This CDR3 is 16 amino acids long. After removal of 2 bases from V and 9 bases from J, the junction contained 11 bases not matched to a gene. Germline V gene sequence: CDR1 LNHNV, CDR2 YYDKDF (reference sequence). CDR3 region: CATSRHRGRLVGEQFF. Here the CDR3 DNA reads TGTGCCACCAGCAGACACAGGGGGCGCTTGGTTGGTGAGCAGTTCTTC.

The CDR3 region is CASSLTGGPNSPLHF. Written as DNA, the CDR3 is TGTGCCAGCAGCTTGACAGGGGGGCCTAATTCACCCCTCCACTTT. This rearrangement joins TRBV7-9 to TRBJ1-6; 9 nucleotides line up with TRBD1. CDR3 length equals 15 residues. Germline V gene data show CDR1 as SEHNR and CDR2 as FQNEAQ (reference sequence). V lost 3 bases to trimming and J lost 6 bases; unmatched junction nucleotides: 3.

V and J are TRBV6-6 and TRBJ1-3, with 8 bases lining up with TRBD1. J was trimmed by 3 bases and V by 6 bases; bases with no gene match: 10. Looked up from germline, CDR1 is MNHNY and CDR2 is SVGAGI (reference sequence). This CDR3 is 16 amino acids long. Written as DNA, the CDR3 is TGTGCCAGCAGGGGTGACAGGGGCTCTAGTGGAAACACCATATATTTT. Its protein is CASRGDRGSSGNTIYF.

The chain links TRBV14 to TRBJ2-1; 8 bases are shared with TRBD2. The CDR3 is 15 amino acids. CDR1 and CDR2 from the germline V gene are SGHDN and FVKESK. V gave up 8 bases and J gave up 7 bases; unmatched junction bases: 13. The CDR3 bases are TGTGCCAGCCAAAGCGCGGGGGGAATATCGAATGAGCAGTTCTTC. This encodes CASQSAGGISNEQFF.

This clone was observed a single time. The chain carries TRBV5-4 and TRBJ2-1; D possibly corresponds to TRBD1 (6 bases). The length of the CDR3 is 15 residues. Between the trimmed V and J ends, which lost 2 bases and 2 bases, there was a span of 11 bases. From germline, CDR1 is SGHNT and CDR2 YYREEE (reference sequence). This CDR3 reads CASSFLQGTYNEQFF. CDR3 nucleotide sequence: TGTGCCAGCAGCTTTTTACAGGGTACCTACAATGAGCAGTTCTTC.

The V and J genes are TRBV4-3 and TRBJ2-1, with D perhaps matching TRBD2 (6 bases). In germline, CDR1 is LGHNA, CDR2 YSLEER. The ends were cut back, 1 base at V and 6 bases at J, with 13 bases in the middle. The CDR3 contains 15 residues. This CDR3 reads CASSQGLVFPNEQFF. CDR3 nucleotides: TGCGCCAGCAGCCAAGGACTAGTCTTCCCCAATGAGCAGTTCTTC.

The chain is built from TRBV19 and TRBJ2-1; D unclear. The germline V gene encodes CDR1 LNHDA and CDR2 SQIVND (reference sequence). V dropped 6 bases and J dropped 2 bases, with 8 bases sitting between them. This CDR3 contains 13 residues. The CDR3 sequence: CASSRFAYNEQFF. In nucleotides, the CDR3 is TGTGCCAGTAGCAGGTTCGCCTACAATGAGCAGTTCTTC.

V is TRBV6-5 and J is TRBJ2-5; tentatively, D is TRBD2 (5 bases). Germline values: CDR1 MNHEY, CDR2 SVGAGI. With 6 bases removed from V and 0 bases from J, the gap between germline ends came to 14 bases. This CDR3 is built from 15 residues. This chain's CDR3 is CASSPTYGDQETQYF. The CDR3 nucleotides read TGTGCCAGCAGCCCTACCTACGGGGACCAAGAGACCCAGTACTTC.

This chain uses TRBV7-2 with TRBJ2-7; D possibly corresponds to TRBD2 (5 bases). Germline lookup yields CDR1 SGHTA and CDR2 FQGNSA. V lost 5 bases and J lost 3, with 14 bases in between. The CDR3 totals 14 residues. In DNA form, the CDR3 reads TGTGCCAGCAGCCCAGAGGGCCCGAGCTACGAGCAGTACTTC. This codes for CASSPEGPSYEQYF.

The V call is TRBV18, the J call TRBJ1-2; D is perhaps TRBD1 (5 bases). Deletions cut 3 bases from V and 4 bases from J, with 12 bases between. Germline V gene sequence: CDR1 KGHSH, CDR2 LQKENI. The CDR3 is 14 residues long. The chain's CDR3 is CASSPSVGLYGYTF. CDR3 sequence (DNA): TGTGCCAGCTCACCCTCAGTGGGGCTCTATGGCTACACCTTC.

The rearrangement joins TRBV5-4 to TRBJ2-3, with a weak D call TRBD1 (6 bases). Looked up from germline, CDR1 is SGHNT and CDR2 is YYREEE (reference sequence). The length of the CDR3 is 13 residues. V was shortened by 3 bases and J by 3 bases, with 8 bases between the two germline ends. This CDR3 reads CASSSQGTDTQYF. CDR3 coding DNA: TGTGCCAGCAGCTCACAGGGTACAGATACGCAGTATTTT.

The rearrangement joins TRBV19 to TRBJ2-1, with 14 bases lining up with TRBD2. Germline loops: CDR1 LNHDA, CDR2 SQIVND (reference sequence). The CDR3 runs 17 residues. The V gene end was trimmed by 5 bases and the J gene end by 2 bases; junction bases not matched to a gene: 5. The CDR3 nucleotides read TGTGCCAGTAGTTGGAGACTAGCGGGAGGGACCTACAATGAGCAGTTCTTC. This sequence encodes CASSWRLAGGTYNEQFF. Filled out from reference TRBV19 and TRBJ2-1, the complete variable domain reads DGGITQSPKYLFRKEGQNVTLSCEQNLNHDAMYWYRQDPGQGLRLIYYSQIVNDFQKGDIAEGYSVSREKKESFPLTVTSAQKNPTAFYLCASSWRLAGGTYNEQFFGPGTRLTVL.

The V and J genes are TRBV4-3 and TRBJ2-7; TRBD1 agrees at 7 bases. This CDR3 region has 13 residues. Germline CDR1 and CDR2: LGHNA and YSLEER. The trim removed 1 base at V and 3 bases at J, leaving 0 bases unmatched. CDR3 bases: TGCGCCAGCAGCCAAGGGGACAGCTACGAGCAGTACTTC. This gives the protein CASSQGDSYEQYF.

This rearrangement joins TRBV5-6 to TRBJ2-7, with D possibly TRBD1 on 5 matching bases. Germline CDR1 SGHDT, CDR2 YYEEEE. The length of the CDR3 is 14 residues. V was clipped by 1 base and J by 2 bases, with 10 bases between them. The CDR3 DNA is TGTGCCAGCAGCTTGAAGGGGTTCGCCTACGAGCAGTACTTC. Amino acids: CASSLKGFAYEQYF.

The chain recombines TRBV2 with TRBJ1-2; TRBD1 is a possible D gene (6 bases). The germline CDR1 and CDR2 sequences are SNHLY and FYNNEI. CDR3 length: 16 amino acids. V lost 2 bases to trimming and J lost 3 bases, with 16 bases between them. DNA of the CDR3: TGTGCCAGCAGTGAATTCCGGGGGGGCCGGGACTATGGCTACACCTTC. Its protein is CASSEFRGGRDYGYTF.

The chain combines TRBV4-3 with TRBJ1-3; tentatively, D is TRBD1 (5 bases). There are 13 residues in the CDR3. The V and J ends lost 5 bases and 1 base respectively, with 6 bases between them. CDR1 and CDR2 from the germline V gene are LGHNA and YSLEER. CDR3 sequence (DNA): TGCGCCAGCAGCGCAGGGTCTGGAAACACCATATATTTT. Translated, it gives CASSAGSGNTIYF.